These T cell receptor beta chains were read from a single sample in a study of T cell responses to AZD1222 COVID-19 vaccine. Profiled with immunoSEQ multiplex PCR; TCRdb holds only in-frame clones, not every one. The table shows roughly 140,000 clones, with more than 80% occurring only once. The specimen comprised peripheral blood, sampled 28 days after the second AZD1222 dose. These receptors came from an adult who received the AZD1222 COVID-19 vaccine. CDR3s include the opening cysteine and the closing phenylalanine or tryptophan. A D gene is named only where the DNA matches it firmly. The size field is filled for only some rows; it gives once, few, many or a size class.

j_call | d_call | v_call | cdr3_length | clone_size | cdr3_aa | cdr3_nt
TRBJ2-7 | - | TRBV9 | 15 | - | CASSDGLFGFYEQYF | TGTGCCAGCAGTGATGGACTCTTCGGATTCTACGAGCAGTACTTC
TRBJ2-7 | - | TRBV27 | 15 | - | CASSLSRGGSYEQYF | TGTGCCAGCAGTTTGTCTCGTGGTGGGTCCTACGAGCAGTACTTC
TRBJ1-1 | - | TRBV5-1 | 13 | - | CASSLEGNTEAFF | TGCGCCAGCAGCTTGGAGGGAAACACTGAAGCTTTCTTT
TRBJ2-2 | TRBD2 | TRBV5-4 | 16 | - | CASSLAQRGNTGELFF | TGTGCCAGCAGCTTGGCCCAGCGGGGGAACACCGGGGAGCTGTTTTTT
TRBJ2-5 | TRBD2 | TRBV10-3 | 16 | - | CAISDPGREGPETQYF | TGTGCCATCAGTGACCCGGGGCGGGAGGGCCCGGAGACCCAGTACTTC
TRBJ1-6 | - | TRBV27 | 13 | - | CASSFQGDSPLHF | TGTGCCAGCAGTTTTCAGGGAGATTCACCCCTCCACTTT
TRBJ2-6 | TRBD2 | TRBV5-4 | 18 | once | CASSASGRSVSGANVLTF | TGTGCCAGCAGCGCGAGCGGGAGATCCGTCTCTGGGGCCAACGTCCTGACTTTC
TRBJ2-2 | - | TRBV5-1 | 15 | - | CASTKRDKNTGELFF | TGCGCCAGCACTAAACGGGACAAAAACACCGGGGAGCTGTTTTTT
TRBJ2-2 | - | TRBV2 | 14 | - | CASSEMASKGELFF | TGTGCCAGCAGTGAAATGGCTAGCAAGGGGGAGCTGTTTTTT
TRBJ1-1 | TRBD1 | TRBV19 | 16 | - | CASSLGGTGGNTEAFF | TGTGCCAGTAGTCTTGGGGGGACAGGCGGAAACACTGAAGCTTTCTTT
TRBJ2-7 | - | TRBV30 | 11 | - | CAWSRSYEQYF | TGTGCCTGGAGCAGATCCTACGAGCAGTACTTC
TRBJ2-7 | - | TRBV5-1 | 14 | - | CASSLIRGTYEQYF | TGCGCCAGCAGCTTGATTAGGGGGACTTACGAGCAGTACTTC
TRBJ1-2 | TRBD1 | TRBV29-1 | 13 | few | CSVEDRVSYGYTF | TGCAGCGTAGAGGACAGGGTGTCTTATGGCTACACCTTC
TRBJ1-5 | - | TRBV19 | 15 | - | CASSTAGHSNQPQHF | TGTGCCAGTAGTACAGCAGGGCATAGCAATCAGCCCCAGCATTTT
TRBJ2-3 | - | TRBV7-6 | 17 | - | CASSLKGGLSWTDTQYF | TGTGCCAGCAGCTTAAAGGGGGGACTCTCGTGGACAGATACGCAGTATTTT
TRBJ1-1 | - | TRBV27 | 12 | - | CASSIGGTEAFF | TGTGCCAGCAGTATTGGGGGCACTGAAGCTTTCTTT
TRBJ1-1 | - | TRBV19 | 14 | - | CASILTGGYTEAFF | TGTGCCAGTATCCTGACTGGGGGGTACACTGAAGCTTTCTTT
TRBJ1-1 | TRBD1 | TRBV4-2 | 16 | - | CASSQTGGGGIGEAFF | TGTGCCAGCAGCCAAACAGGGGGCGGTGGAATTGGTGAAGCTTTCTTT
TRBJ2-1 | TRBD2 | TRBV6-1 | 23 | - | CASSEPTGFVGTSGRISNNEQFF | TGTGCCAGCAGTGAACCGACTGGGTTTGTGGGAACTAGCGGGAGAATATCTAACAATGAGCAGTTCTTC
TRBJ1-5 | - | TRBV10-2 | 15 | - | CASSESSSVNQPQHF | TGCGCCAGCAGTGAGTCTAGTAGCGTCAATCAGCCCCAGCATTTT
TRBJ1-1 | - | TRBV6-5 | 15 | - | CASSYPHGPNTEAFF | TGTGCCAGCAGTTACCCTCACGGCCCGAACACTGAAGCTTTCTTT
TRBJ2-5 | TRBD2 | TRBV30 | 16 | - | CAWSVKTSGIRETQYF | TGTGCCTGGAGTGTGAAGACTAGCGGGATCCGGGAGACCCAGTACTTC
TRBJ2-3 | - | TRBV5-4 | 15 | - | CASAGTAFSTDTQYF | TGTGCCAGCGCGGGGACAGCCTTCAGCACAGATACGCAGTATTTT
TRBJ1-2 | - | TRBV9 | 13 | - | CASSVGANYGYTF | TGTGCCAGCAGCGTAGGGGCGAACTATGGCTACACCTTC
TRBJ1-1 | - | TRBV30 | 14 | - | CAWSVPPGDTEAFF | TGTGCCTGGAGTGTACCCCCAGGGGACACTGAAGCTTTCTTT
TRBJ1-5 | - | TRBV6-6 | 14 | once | CASNMAGSNQPQHF | TGTGCCAGCAATATGGCAGGGAGCAATCAGCCCCAGCATTTT
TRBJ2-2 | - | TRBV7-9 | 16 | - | CASSSPGTVNTGELFF | TGTGCCAGCAGCTCTCCGGGCACAGTGAACACCGGGGAGCTGTTTTTT
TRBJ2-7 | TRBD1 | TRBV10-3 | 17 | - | CAISDPSGQRSSYEQYF | TGTGCCATCAGTGACCCCTCGGGACAGCGAAGCTCCTACGAGCAGTACTTC
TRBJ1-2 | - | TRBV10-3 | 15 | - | CAISESVGGGYGYTF | TGTGCCATCAGTGAGTCTGTCGGGGGAGGCTATGGCTACACCTTC
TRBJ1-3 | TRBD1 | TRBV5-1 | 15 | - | CASSPKRGLGNTIYF | TGCGCCAGCAGCCCTAAGAGGGGGCTTGGAAACACCATATATTTT
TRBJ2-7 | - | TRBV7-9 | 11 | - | CASSRSNEQYF | TGTGCCAGCAGCCGCTCTAACGAGCAGTACTTC
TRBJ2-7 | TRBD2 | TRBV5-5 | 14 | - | CASSWTSGAYEQYF | TGTGCCAGCAGCTGGACTAGCGGAGCCTACGAGCAGTACTTC
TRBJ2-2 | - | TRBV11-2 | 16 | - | CASSPGLRGNTGELFF | TGTGCCAGCAGCCCCGGGTTGAGGGGGAACACCGGGGAGCTGTTTTTT
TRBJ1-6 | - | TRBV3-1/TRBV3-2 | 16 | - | CASSQDTGRGPSPLHF | TGTGCCAGCAGCCAAGATACGGGAAGGGGCCCTTCACCCCTCCACTTT
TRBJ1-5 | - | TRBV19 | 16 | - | CASSIGAGGDNQPQHF | TGTGCCAGTAGTATCGGCGCCGGGGGCGACAATCAGCCCCAGCATTTT
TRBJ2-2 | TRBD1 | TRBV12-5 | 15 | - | CASGLVQGTSGELFF | TGTGCTAGTGGTTTGGTACAGGGGACGTCCGGGGAGCTGTTTTTT
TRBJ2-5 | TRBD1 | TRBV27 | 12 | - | CASGTGRETQYF | TGTGCCAGCGGGACAGGCAGGGAGACCCAGTACTTC
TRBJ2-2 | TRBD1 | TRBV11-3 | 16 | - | CASSIGQGANTGELFF | TGTGCCAGCAGCATTGGACAGGGGGCAAACACCGGGGAGCTGTTTTTT
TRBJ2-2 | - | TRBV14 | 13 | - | CASSLRAGGELFF | TGTGCCAGCAGCCTAAGGGCGGGCGGGGAGCTGTTTTTT
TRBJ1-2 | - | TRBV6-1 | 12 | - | CASSEMGSGYTF | TGTGCCAGCAGTGAAATGGGGAGTGGCTACACCTTC
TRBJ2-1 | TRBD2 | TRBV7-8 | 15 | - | CASSLVSIAGGPQFF | TGTGCCAGCAGCTTAGTGTCAATAGCGGGAGGGCCACAGTTCTTC
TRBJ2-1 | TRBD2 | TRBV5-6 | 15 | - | CASTGGGSSYNEQFF | TGTGCCAGCACCGGGGGAGGGAGCTCCTACAATGAGCAGTTCTTC
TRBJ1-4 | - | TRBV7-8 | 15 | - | CASSLFEGPNEKLFF | TGTGCCAGCAGCTTATTTGAGGGGCCCAATGAAAAACTGTTTTTT
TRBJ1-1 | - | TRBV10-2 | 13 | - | CASSDGTNTEAFF | TGCGCCAGCAGTGACGGAACGAACACTGAAGCTTTCTTT
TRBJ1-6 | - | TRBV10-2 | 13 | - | CASRDQGDSPLHF | TGCGCCAGCCGAGACCAGGGCGACTCACCCCTCCACTTT
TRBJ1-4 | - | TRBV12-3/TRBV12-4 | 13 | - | CASSLRVNEKLFF | TGTGCCAGCAGTCTAAGAGTGAATGAAAAACTGTTTTTT
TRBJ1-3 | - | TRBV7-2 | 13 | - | CASSLVSGNTIYF | TGTGCCAGCAGCTTGGTATCTGGAAACACCATATATTTT